This is a list of T cell receptor beta chains from one sample in a study of T cell changes during pregnancy in multiple sclerosis. Here immunoSEQ multiplex PCR was the method, and the copy in TCRdb shows in-frame clones only, minus some. This table holds about 60,000 clones, less than 95% found once. The sample consisted of peripheral blood, taken in the second trimester of pregnancy. The receptors were sampled from a female donor in good health, enrolled as a control in a pregnancy study. The CDR3 runs from the conserved cysteine through the conserved F or W. Each record gives: V gene, CDR3 length, CDR3 protein.

TRBV6-1 15 CASRAKDRGIFEQYF
TRBV7-9 14 CASSQKEQPYEQYF
TRBV4-2 16 CASSQVPLLGGNEQYF
TRBV19 20 CASSIDYLGQGPTPSYEQYF
TRBV5-1 13 CASRDREYTEAFF
TRBV6-1 12 CASSQGSYEQYF
TRBV6-5 12 CASSSSGTEQYF
TRBV18 15 CASSPYADREDEQYF
TRBV18 14 CASSPGGPRGEQYF
TRBV10-3 16 CAISETVISGANVLTF
TRBV19 12 CASGQGNNEQYF
TRBV7-6 15 CASSLLLGLNNEQFF
TRBV30 16 CARGGIRGTGVSEQYF
TRBV5-1 15 CASRYSARDTGELFF
TRBV27 13 CASSLRSDAEAFF
TRBV6-4 15 CASSLRTGANYGYTF
TRBV5-1 17 CASSLDGAGPNTGELFF
TRBV5-1 15 CASSFYTGATGELFF
TRBV7-6 16 CASSSGGQARNEKLFF
TRBV6-1 15 CASSVVKASTYEQYF
TRBV5-1 15 CASSLAQEVWNEQFF
TRBV11-2 13 CASNTGVAGSQYF